One sample yielded the 28 T cell receptor beta chains listed below, sequenced in a study of CD8 T cells in Susac syndrome (dated by TCRdb to between 2017 and 2020). Receptors were amplified or captured by the immunoSEQ multiplex PCR assay. RNA was extracted using the RNeasy kit, and roughly 0.45 to 1 microgram was reverse transcribed with random hexamers. TCRdb cleaned the public reads at Q25 with fastp, built clones with MiXCR and kept in-frame beta chains. Entries that share a CDR3 protein sequence are merged under the most common genes and DNA. A total of tens of thousands of distinct CDR3 sequences appear in this sample, under 96% of them only once. The top ten clones comprise 0.1% to 0.12% of the sample. The material sequenced was CD4+ T cells from PBMCs. The receptors here all came from a human donor with multiple sclerosis.

The chain carries TRBV4-3 and TRBJ2-3; 12 nucleotides agree with TRBD2. Germline V gives CDR1 LGHNA, CDR2 YSLEER. CDR3 length: 18 residues. After removal of 1 base from V and 2 bases from J, the junction contained 7 bases not matched to a gene. The CDR3 here is CASSQVRGLAGFTDTQYF. CDR3 in DNA: TGCGCCAGCAGCCAAGTCCGCGGACTAGCGGGGTTCACAGATACGCAGTATTTT.

The chain carries TRBV7-2 and TRBJ2-3; TRBD1 or TRBD2 may be the D gene (5 bases each). The V gene's germline CDR1 is SGHTA and CDR2 FQGNSA. Between the trimmed V and J ends, which lost 3 bases and 2 bases, there was a span of 18 bases. The CDR3 is made up of 17 amino acids. Written as DNA, the CDR3 is TGTGCCAGCAGCTTTATCGGGGCCATCTTCGACACAGATACGCAGTATTTT. Its translation is CASSFIGAIFDTDTQYF.

This chain uses TRBV27 with TRBJ2-1, with D possibly called TRBD1 or TRBD2 (5 bases each). The V end was cut by 5 bases, the J end by 1 base, with 12 bases between. The CDR3 sequence is 15 residues long. Germline V gives CDR1 MNHEY, CDR2 SMNVEV (reference sequence). For the CDR3, the DNA is TGTGCCAGCAGTGAGGGACGGGCATCCTACAATGAGCAGTTCTTC. It specifies CASSEGRASYNEQFF.

The gene calls are TRBV7-6 and TRBJ2-5, with TRBD2 matching over 7 bases. Germline CDR1 SGHVS, CDR2 FNYEAQ. The CDR3 is 15 amino acids. The junction had 12 bases not matched to a gene; V was cut back by 5 bases and J by 6 bases. CDR3 region: CASSLPLGRGKTQYF. The CDR3 DNA follows: TGTGCCAGCAGCCTCCCATTGGGGAGGGGAAAGACCCAGTACTTC.

This sequence joins TRBV29-1 and TRBJ2-1; TRBD1 is a possible D gene (6 bases). CDR1 and CDR2 from the germline V gene are SQVTM and ANQGSEA. The CDR3 loop spans 12 amino acids. V lost 7 bases to trimming and J lost 5 bases, with 12 bases between them. The DNA of the CDR3 is TGCAGCGCTCAGGGGTTTAACAATGAGCAGTTCTTC. Encoded protein: CSAQGFNNEQFF.

The J gene is TRBJ2-3, the V gene TRBV9; TRBD1 matches 7 bases. This CDR3 is 17 amino acids long. Germline CDR1 and CDR2: SGDLS and YYNGEE. Trimming at V came to 3 bases and at J to 0 bases, leaving 10 bases not matched to a gene. The CDR3 region is CASSGGTVLASTDTQYF. DNA for the CDR3: TGTGCCAGCAGCGGGGGGACAGTCCTAGCTAGCACAGATACGCAGTATTTT.

V gene TRBV2 combines with J gene TRBJ1-5, with 12 bases that match TRBD1. The germline V gene encodes CDR1 SNHLY and CDR2 FYNNEI. V dropped 8 bases and J dropped 6; count of bases not matched to a gene: 8. The CDR3 has 15 amino acids. The CDR3: CASHVGTGGTQPQHF. DNA for the CDR3: TGTGCCAGCCATGTCGGGACAGGGGGCACTCAGCCCCAGCATTTT. The complete variable domain, with remaining parts taken from reference TRBV2 and TRBJ1-5, reads EPEVTQTPSHQVTQMGQEVILRCVPISNHLYFYWYRQILGQKVEFLVSFYNNEISEKSEIFDDQFSVERPDGSNFTLKIRSTKLEDSAMYFCASHVGTGGTQPQHFGDGTRLSIL.

The chain combines TRBV7-8 with TRBJ2-5; 7 bases agree with TRBD2. V shed 5 bases, J shed 7 bases, and the junction held 10 bases outside the gene matches. CDR3 length equals 14 residues. CDR1 is SGHVS, CDR2 FQNEAQ, per germline. CDR3 sequence reads: CASSPPGTGGTQYF. The CDR3 DNA is TGTGCCAGCAGCCCCCCCGGGACGGGAGGGACCCAGTACTTC.

CDR3 nucleotides: TGTGCCAGCGCACAGACAGGGGATAATGAAAAACTGTTTTTT. Encoded protein: CASAQTGDNEKLFF. The rearrangement joins TRBV12-3 or TRBV12-4 to TRBJ1-4, with TRBD1 matching over 8 bases. V trimming: 8 bases; J trimming: 4 bases; junction bases outside the gene matches: 6. The CDR3 spans 14 residues.

The J gene is TRBJ1-1, the V gene TRBV20-1, with 9 bases matching TRBD1. J lost 2 bases, V lost 3 bases, and 4 bases had no gene match. The CDR3 consists of 14 residues. The germline CDR1 and CDR2 sequences are DFQATT and SNEGSKA (reference sequence). In nucleotides, the CDR3 is TGCAGTGCTAGGATACAGGGGGCCAACACTGAAGCTTTCTTT. It codes for CSARIQGANTEAFF.

The rearrangement links TRBV6-5 to TRBJ2-1, with 7 bases matching TRBD2. The CDR3 runs 15 residues. Germline V gene sequence: CDR1 MNHEY, CDR2 SVGAGI. V gave up 7 bases and J gave up 2 bases; unmatched junction bases: 8. The CDR3 reads CASTRPGLTYNEQFF. The CDR3 bases are TGTGCCAGCACACGCCCGGGACTAACCTACAATGAGCAGTTCTTC.

The genes are TRBV29-1 and TRBJ2-3; 8 nucleotides match TRBD2. The length of the CDR3 is 17 residues. Germline V gene lookup returns CDR1 SQVTM and CDR2 ANQGSEA. V lost 0 bases to trimming and J lost 0 bases; unmatched junction nucleotides: 8. CDR3 sequence reads: CSVEDQWASGSTDTQYF. The DNA of the CDR3 is TGCAGCGTTGAAGATCAATGGGCTAGCGGGAGCACAGATACGCAGTATTTT.

The V and J genes are TRBV29-1 and TRBJ1-1, with unresolved D. Trimming removed 5 bases at V and 0 bases at J, with 13 bases between. Germline-derived CDR1 and CDR2 are SQVTM and ANQGSEA. This CDR3 is 14 amino acids long. In DNA, the CDR3 is TGCAGCGTTAGGGCCCAGCTCATGAACACTGAAGCTTTCTTT. Its protein is CSVRAQLMNTEAFF.

This chain connects TRBV29-1 to TRBJ1-2; 7 bases are a match to TRBD1. Germline V gene data show CDR1 as SQVTM and CDR2 as ANQGSEA. With 7 bases clipped from V and 0 bases from J, the junction kept 2 bases outside the gene matches. The CDR3 length is 12 residues. The CDR3 DNA reads TGCAGCGCACAGGGGTCTAACTATGGCTACACCTTC. Translating it yields CSAQGSNYGYTF.

This clonotype was recorded only once. The chain employs TRBV29-1 and TRBJ1-5; D might be TRBD1 (5 bases). The CDR3 spans 15 residues. Germline V lookup: CDR1 SQVTM, CDR2 ANQGSEA. Trimming left V 6 bases short and J 0 bases short, with 15 bases between. The DNA of the CDR3 is TGCAGCGTCGCAGAACGGGGGGATAGCAATCAGCCCCAGCATTTT. As protein: CSVAERGDSNQPQHF.

The chain links TRBV4-1 to TRBJ1-6; no definite D call. This CDR3 region has 15 residues. Germline V gene sequence: CDR1 MGHRA, CDR2 YSYEKL. Trimming left V 0 bases short and J 7 bases short, with 10 bases between. Here the CDR3 reads CASSQDAGYNSPLHF. The CDR3 nucleotides are TGCGCCAGCAGCCAAGATGCGGGATACAATTCACCCCTCCACTTT.

This chain connects TRBV2 to TRBJ1-1, with D unclear. V gave up 7 bases and J gave up 0 bases, with 12 bases separating them. Germline V lookup: CDR1 SNHLY, CDR2 FYNNEI. CDR3 length: 14 amino acids. The CDR3 loop is CASNPGLMNTEAFF. CDR3 DNA: TGTGCCAGCAATCCCGGACTAATGAACACTGAAGCTTTCTTT.

The J gene is TRBJ2-7, the V gene TRBV5-1; TRBD1 aligns across 10 bases. The germline CDR1 and CDR2 sequences are SGHRS and YFSETQ. V shed 0 bases, J shed 12 bases, and the junction held 12 bases outside the gene matches. The CDR3 runs to 15 residues. The CDR3 region is CASSLDSGTGDFTYF. Here the CDR3 DNA reads TGCGCCAGCAGCTTGGACTCCGGGACAGGGGATTTCACGTACTTC. Combining the CDR3 with reference TRBV5-1 and TRBJ2-7 gives the whole variable domain KAGVTQTPRYLIKTRGQQVTLSCSPISGHRSVSWYQQTPGQGLQFLFEYFSETQRNKGNFPGRFSGRQFSNSRSEMNVSTLELGDSALYLCASSLDSGTGDFTYFGPGTRLTVT.

This chain joins TRBV19 and TRBJ1-2, with TRBD1 identical over 7 bases. The CDR3 runs to 14 residues. Germline V gene data show CDR1 as LNHDA and CDR2 as SQIVND (reference sequence). The ends lost 7 bases at V and 7 bases at J; junction bases unmatched: 12. CDR3 in DNA: TGTGCCAGTACGGTCGGAGGGGGCACCGGTGGCTACACCTTC. This encodes CASTVGGGTGGYTF.

This chain joins TRBV7-9 and TRBJ1-1; D unresolved. The V gene lost 11 bases and the J gene lost 2 bases, with 15 bases spanning the gap. Germline V gene data show CDR1 as SEHNR and CDR2 as FQNEAQ (reference sequence). CDR3 length: 13 residues. CDR3 region: CADLVEGNTEAFF. CDR3 nucleotides: TGTGCCGACCTAGTAGAGGGTAACACTGAAGCTTTCTTT.

The chain is built from TRBV20-1 and TRBJ2-1, with D unresolved. The germline V gene has CDR1 DFQATT and CDR2 SNEGSKA (reference sequence). This CDR3 is built from 10 residues. Trimming removed 3 bases from V and 7 bases from J, with 4 bases in between. In nucleotides, the CDR3 is TGCAGTGCTAGGGAAAATGAGCAGTTCTTC. It is translated as CSARENEQFF.

The V gene is TRBV3-1, the J gene TRBJ2-2; 7 bases map to TRBD2. The germline V gene has CDR1 LGHDT and CDR2 YNNKEL (reference sequence). This CDR3 has 15 amino acids. V lost 1 base and J lost 5; bases outside the gene matches: 4. The CDR3 DNA follows: TGTGCCAGCAGCCAAGTAGGGGAGGGGACCGGGGAGCTGTTTTTT. Translated, it gives CASSQVGEGTGELFF.

Of note for this clonotype: Relative to the germline gene, one junction end is altered; a read error may explain this. The DNA of the CDR3 is TGTGCTAGCAGCTTAATCCCTAAAGAGACCCAGTACTTC. It encodes CASSLIPKETQYF. V gene TRBV7-7 combines with J gene TRBJ2-5; D unresolved. Germline V lookup: CDR1 SSHAT, CDR2 FNYEAQ (reference sequence). The CDR3 runs to 13 residues.

This chain joins TRBV4-1 and TRBJ2-1; tentatively, D is TRBD1 (6 bases). The CDR3 runs 13 residues. Germline CDR1 is MGHRA and CDR2 is YSYEKL. Trimming removed 6 bases at V and 12 bases at J, with 18 bases between. This chain's CDR3 is CASRGAGEGGQFF. The CDR3 nucleotides are TGCGCCAGCAGAGGGGCCGGGGAAGGGGGGCAGTTCTTC.

The chain recombines TRBV10-3 with TRBJ1-5; D is possibly TRBD1 (6 bases). Germline V gives CDR1 ENHRY, CDR2 SYGVKD. The V and J ends lost 2 bases and 1 base respectively, with 6 bases between them. This CDR3 is 14 amino acids long. CDR3 protein: CAISETGSNQPQHF. CDR3 DNA sequence: TGTGCCATCAGTGAGACAGGGAGCAATCAGCCCCAGCATTTT.

The CDR3 sequence is CASSFLSLDTEAFF. The CDR3 DNA reads TGCGCCAGCAGCTTTCTGTCATTAGACACTGAAGCTTTCTTT. V and J are TRBV5-1 and TRBJ1-1; D remains ambiguous. The length of the CDR3 is 14 residues. Germline values: CDR1 SGHRS, CDR2 YFSETQ. V was shortened by 2 bases and J by 3 bases, with 11 bases between the two germline ends.

The gene calls are TRBV12-3 or TRBV12-4 and TRBJ2-5, with 10 bases lining up with TRBD1. The V gene end was trimmed by 6 bases and the J gene end by 0 bases; junction bases not matched to a gene: 4. CDR3 length: 15 amino acids. This CDR3 reads CASRRTGGDQETQYF. DNA of the CDR3: TGTGCCAGCAGGCGGACAGGGGGAGACCAAGAGACCCAGTACTTC.

The J gene is TRBJ1-1, the V gene TRBV6-5; D is unclear. CDR1 is MNHEY and CDR2 is SVGAGI in the germline V gene. The CDR3 sequence is 16 residues long. Trimming pared 2 bases from V and 1 base from J, leaving 14 bases between. Written as DNA, the CDR3 is TGTGCCAGCAGTTACGCGGGTTACTCCTCGAACACTGAAGCTTTCTTT. Translated: CASSYAGYSSNTEAFF.